Listed below are T cell receptor beta chains from one sample, sequenced in a study of blood T cell repertoires in COVID-19. Assay used: immunoSEQ multiplex PCR; TCRdb lists only in-frame clones, some missing. The data contain about 54,000 clones, more than 80% of them singletons. The sample taken for sequencing was peripheral blood. The receptor source for this set is a woman aged 60-75 years with acute or convalescent COVID-19. CDR3s include the opening cysteine and the closing phenylalanine or tryptophan. D genes are given only for firm matches. Where a row states a size, it is once, few, many or the class of an expanded clone; other rows omit it.

CDR3aa	CDR3nt	v_gene	j_gene	d_gene	abundance
CASSLSVLQNTEAFF	TGTGCCAGCAGCTTGTCGGTACTACAGAACACTGAAGCTTTCTTT	TRBV5-6	TRBJ1-1	.	few
CASSPGGSGANVLTF	TGTGCCAGCAGCCCAGGGGGCTCTGGGGCCAACGTCCTGACTTTC	TRBV7-2	TRBJ2-6	TRBD1	.
CSVGQGDSPLHF	TGCAGCGTCGGACAGGGGGATTCACCCCTCCACTTT	TRBV29-1	TRBJ1-6	TRBD1	few
CASSYSWTGRSPLHF	TGTGCCAGCAGTTACTCGTGGACAGGGCGGTCACCCCTCCACTTT	TRBV6-6	TRBJ1-6	TRBD1	.
CARGGTGYGYTF	TGTGCCAGGGGAGGGACAGGGTATGGCTACACCTTC	TRBV6-5	TRBJ1-2	TRBD1	.
CASSMSYTEAFF	TGTGCCAGTAGTATGAGCTACACTGAAGCTTTCTTT	TRBV19	TRBJ1-1	.	.
CASSVTGQGNGYTF	TGCGCCAGCAGCGTCACGGGACAGGGCAACGGCTACACCTTC	TRBV5-1	TRBJ1-2	TRBD1	once
CASSLLGQNTEAFF	TGTGCCAGCAGTTTATTGGGACAGAACACTGAAGCTTTCTTT	TRBV27	TRBJ1-1	.	.
CASRGSPDEKLFF	TGTGCCAGCAGGGGCAGCCCAGATGAAAAACTGTTTTTT	TRBV28	TRBJ1-4	.	few
CASSLGAGSHTEAFF	TGCGCCAGCAGCTTGGGTGCAGGGTCGCACACTGAAGCTTTCTTT	TRBV5-1	TRBJ1-1	.	once
CASSLVAESYNEQFF	TGTGCTAGCAGCTTAGTGGCAGAAAGCTACAATGAGCAGTTCTTC	TRBV7-7	TRBJ2-1	.	.
CAISGTSGEKLFF	TGTGCCATCAGTGGGACCTCGGGGGAAAAACTGTTTTTT	TRBV10-3	TRBJ1-4	.	.
CASSEGLAGGLTGELFF	TGTGCCAGCAGTGAGGGACTAGCGGGGGGCCTTACCGGGGAGCTGTTTTTT	TRBV2	TRBJ2-2	TRBD2	.
CASSSSPNTGELFF	TGTGCCAGCAGCTCCTCTCCGAACACCGGGGAGCTGTTTTTT	TRBV11-3	TRBJ2-2	.	.
CASSLTQGREAFF	TGTGCCAGCAGCTTAACACAGGGACGTGAAGCTTTCTTT	TRBV13	TRBJ1-1	.	.
CASRGSGGAYYEQYF	TGTGCCAGTAGGGGGAGCGGGGGGGCCTATTACGAGCAGTACTTC	TRBV28	TRBJ2-7	TRBD2	few
CASSLGQAQAGDIYSNQPQHF	TGTGCCAGCAGTTTAGGACAGGCTCAAGCAGGGGATATATATAGCAATCAGCCCCAGCATTTT	TRBV28	TRBJ1-5	TRBD1	.
CASSSRQGTEAFF	TGTGCCAGCAGCTCCCGACAGGGTACTGAAGCTTTCTTT	TRBV11-2	TRBJ1-1	TRBD1	.
CASSLNSGRKNNEQFF	TGTGCCAGCAGCTTAAATAGCGGGAGGAAAAACAATGAGCAGTTCTTC	TRBV11-1	TRBJ2-1	TRBD2	.
CASSEGQAPPELFF	TGTGCCAGCAGTGAGGGACAGGCCCCTCCGGAACTGTTTTTT	TRBV6-1	TRBJ1-4	TRBD1	.
CASSSRTSGGTRTDTQYF	TGTGCCAGCAGCTCGCGGACTAGCGGGGGGACTCGCACAGATACGCAGTATTTT	TRBV11-2	TRBJ2-3	TRBD2	.
CASSQGDSGVEKLFF	TGTGCCAGCAGCCAAGGGGACAGTGGAGTTGAAAAACTGTTTTTT	TRBV4-2	TRBJ1-4	TRBD1	.
CASSAVGGDTIYF	TGTGCCAGCAGTGCGGTAGGAGGCGACACCATATATTTT	TRBV25-1	TRBJ1-3	.	.
CASSVGPSDLNEQFF	TGTGCCAGCAGCGTAGGGCCTAGCGACCTCAATGAGCAGTTCTTC	TRBV9	TRBJ2-1	.	.
CASSLAGRGEETQYF	TGCGCCAGCAGCTTGGCCGGGCGGGGGGAAGAGACCCAGTACTTC	TRBV5-1	TRBJ2-5	TRBD2	.
CASSLGPAGHEQYF	TGTGCCAGCAGCTTAGGCCCGGCGGGGCACGAGCAGTACTTC	TRBV7-9	TRBJ2-7	.	few
CASSIGTDLYGYTF	TGTGCCAGTAGTATTGGGACAGACCTCTATGGCTACACCTTC	TRBV19	TRBJ1-2	TRBD1	.
CASSPRWRGGEETQYF	TGTGCCAGCTCACCACGGTGGCGGGGGGGCGAAGAGACCCAGTACTTC	TRBV18	TRBJ2-5	TRBD2	.
CASRVRGANTEAFF	TGTGCCAGCAGAGTCAGGGGGGCGAACACTGAAGCTTTCTTT	TRBV2	TRBJ1-1	TRBD1	once
CASSLGDRGGSTDTQYF	TGCGCCAGCAGCTTGGGAGACAGGGGGGGAAGCACAGATACGCAGTATTTT	TRBV5-1	TRBJ2-3	TRBD1	few
CATSGEETGTPISTTEQYF	TGTGCCACCAGTGGAGAAGAGACAGGGACACCTATTTCCACAACCGAGCAGTACTTC	TRBV24-1	TRBJ2-7	TRBD1	.
CASSVPGNQPQHF	TGTGCCAGCAGTGTCCCAGGTAATCAGCCCCAGCATTTT	TRBV28	TRBJ1-5	.	.
CASSAQGGQFNTGELFF	TGCGCCAGCAGCGCCCAGGGCGGACAGTTCAACACCGGGGAGCTGTTTTTT	TRBV4-1	TRBJ2-2	.	.
CASSLHSTNEKLFF	TGTGCCAGCAGCTTGCACTCAACTAATGAAAAACTGTTTTTT	TRBV7-9	TRBJ1-4	.	.
CASSFGGNYGYTF	TGTGCCAGCAGTTTTGGAGGGAACTATGGCTACACCTTC	TRBV27	TRBJ1-2	.	.